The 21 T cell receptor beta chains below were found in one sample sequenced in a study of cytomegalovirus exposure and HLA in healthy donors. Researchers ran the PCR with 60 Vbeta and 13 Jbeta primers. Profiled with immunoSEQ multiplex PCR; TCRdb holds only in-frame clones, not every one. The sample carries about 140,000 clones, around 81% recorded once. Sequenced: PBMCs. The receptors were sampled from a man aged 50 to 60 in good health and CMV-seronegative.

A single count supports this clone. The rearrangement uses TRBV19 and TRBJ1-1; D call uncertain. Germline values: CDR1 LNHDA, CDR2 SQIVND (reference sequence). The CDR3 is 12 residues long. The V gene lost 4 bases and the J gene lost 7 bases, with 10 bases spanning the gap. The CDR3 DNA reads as TGTGCCAGTAGTAGGGTCGGGGATGAAGCTTTCTTT. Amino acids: CASSRVGDEAFF.

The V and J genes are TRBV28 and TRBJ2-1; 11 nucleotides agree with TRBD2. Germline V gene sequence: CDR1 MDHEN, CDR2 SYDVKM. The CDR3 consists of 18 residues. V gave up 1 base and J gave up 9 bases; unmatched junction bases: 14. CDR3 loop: CASSLFFRSSGGAGEQFF. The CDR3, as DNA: TGTGCCAGCAGTTTATTCTTTCGGAGTAGCGGGGGGGCCGGTGAGCAGTTCTTC. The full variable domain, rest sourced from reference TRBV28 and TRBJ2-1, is DVKVTQSSRYLVKRTGEKVFLECVQDMDHENMFWYRQDPGLGLRLIYFSYDVKMKEKGDIPEGYSVSREKKERFSLILESASTNQTSMYLCASSLFFRSSGGAGEQFFGPGTRLTVL.

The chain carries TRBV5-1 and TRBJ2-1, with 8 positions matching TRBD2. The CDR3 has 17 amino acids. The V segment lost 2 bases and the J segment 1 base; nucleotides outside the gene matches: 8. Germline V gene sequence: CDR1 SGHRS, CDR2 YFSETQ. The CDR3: CASSFAGRAVSYNEQFF. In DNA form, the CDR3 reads TGCGCCAGCAGCTTTGCCGGGAGGGCCGTATCCTACAATGAGCAGTTCTTC.

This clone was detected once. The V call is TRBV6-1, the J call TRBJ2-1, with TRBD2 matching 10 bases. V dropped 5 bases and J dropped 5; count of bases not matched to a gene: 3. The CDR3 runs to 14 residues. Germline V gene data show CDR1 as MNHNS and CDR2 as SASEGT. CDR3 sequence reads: CASSLAGGHNEQFF. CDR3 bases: TGTGCCAGCAGTTTAGCGGGAGGCCACAATGAGCAGTTCTTC.

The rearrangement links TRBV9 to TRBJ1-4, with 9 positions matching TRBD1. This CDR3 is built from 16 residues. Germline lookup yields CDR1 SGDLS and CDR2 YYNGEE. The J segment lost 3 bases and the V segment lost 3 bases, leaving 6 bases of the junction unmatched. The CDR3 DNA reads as TGTGCCAGCAGCGGGGACAGGGATTTGGCTAATGAAAAACTGTTTTTT. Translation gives CASSGDRDLANEKLFF.

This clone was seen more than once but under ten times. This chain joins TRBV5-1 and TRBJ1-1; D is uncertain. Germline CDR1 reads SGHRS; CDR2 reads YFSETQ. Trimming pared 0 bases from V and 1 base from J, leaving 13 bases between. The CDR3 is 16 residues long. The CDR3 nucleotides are TGCGCCAGCAGCTTGGCCGAAGGAGGCACGAACACTGAAGCTTTCTTT. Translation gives CASSLAEGGTNTEAFF.

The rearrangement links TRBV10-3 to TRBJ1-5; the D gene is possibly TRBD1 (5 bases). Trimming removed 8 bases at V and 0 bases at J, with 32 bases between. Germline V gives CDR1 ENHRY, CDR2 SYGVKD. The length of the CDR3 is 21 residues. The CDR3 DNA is TGTGCCATCTCGGGACGTGCTGTGCTGGGCGGGGAGTTATATAGCAATCAGCCCCAGCATTTT. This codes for CAISGRAVLGGELYSNQPQHF.

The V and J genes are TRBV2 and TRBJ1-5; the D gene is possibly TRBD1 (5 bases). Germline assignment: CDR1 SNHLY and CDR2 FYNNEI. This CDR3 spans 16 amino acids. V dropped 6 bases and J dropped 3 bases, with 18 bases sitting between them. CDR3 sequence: CASRAGRGDFNQPQHF. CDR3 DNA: TGTGCCAGCAGAGCCGGACGGGGGGATTTCAATCAGCCCCAGCATTTT.

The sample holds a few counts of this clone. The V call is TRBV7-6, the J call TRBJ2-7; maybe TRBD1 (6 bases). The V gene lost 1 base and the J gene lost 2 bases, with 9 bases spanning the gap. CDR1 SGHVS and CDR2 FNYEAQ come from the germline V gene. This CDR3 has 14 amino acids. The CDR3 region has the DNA TGTGCCAGCAGCTTAGTTGGGGACACCTACGAGCAGTACTTC. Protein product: CASSLVGDTYEQYF.

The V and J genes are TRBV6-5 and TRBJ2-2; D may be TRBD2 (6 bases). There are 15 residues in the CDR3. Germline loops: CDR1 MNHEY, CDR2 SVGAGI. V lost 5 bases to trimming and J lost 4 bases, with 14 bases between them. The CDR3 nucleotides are TGTGCCAGCAGTCGGGGGAAAGGAACCACCGGGGAGCTGTTTTTT. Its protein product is CASSRGKGTTGELFF.

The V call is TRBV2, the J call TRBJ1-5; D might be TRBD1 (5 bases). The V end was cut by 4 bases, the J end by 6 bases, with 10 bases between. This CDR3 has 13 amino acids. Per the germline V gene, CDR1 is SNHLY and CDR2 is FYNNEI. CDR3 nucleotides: TGTGCCAGCAGTGCAGGGTACATTCAGCCCCAGCATTTT. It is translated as CASSAGYIQPQHF.

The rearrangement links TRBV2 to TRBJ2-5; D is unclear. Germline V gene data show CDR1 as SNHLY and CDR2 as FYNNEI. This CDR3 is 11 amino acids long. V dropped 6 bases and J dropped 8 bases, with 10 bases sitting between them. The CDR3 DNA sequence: TGTGCCAGCAGAGCCACCATAACCCAGTACTTC. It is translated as CASRATITQYF. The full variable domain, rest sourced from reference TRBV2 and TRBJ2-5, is EPEVTQTPSHQVTQMGQEVILRCVPISNHLYFYWYRQILGQKVEFLVSFYNNEISEKSEIFDDQFSVERPDGSNFTLKIRSTKLEDSAMYFCASRATITQYFGPGTRLLVL.

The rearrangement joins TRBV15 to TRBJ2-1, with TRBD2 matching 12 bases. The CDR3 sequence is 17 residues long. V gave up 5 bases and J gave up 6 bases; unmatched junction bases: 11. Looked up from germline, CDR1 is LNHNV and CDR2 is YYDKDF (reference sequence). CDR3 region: CATSGGLLAGGRNEQFF. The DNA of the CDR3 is TGTGCCACCAGCGGGGGATTGCTAGCGGGGGGGCGCAATGAGCAGTTCTTC.

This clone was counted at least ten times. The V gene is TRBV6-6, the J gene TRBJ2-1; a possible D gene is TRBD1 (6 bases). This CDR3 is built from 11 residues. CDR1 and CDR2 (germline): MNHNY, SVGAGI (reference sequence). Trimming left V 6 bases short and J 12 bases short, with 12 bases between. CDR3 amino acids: CASRTPDRQFF. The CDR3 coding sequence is TGTGCCAGCAGAACCCCGGACAGGCAGTTCTTC.

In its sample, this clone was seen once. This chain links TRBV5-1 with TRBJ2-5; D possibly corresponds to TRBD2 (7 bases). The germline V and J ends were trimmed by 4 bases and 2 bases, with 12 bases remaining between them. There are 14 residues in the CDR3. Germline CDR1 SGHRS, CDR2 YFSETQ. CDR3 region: CASSGGARQETQYF. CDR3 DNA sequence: TGCGCCAGCAGCGGGGGGGCGCGACAAGAGACCCAGTACTTC.

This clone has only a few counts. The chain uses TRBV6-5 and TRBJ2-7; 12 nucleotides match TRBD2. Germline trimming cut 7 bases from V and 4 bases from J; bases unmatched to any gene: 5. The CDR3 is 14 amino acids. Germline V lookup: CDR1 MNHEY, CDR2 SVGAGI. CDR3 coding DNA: TGTGCCAGCAAAGTTCTAGCGGGGGGGTACGAGCAGTACTTC. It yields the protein CASKVLAGGYEQYF.

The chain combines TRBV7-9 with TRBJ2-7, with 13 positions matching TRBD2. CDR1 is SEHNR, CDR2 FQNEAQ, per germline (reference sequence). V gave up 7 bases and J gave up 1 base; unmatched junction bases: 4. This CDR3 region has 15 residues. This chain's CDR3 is CASTLLAGGSYEQYF. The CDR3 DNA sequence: TGTGCCAGCACTCTACTAGCGGGAGGGTCCTACGAGCAGTACTTC. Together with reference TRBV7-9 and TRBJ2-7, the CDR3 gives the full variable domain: DTGVSQNPRHKITKRGQNVTFRCDPISEHNRLYWYRQTLGQGPEFLTYFQNEAQLEKSRLLSDRFSAERPKGSFSTLEIQRTEQGDSAMYLCASTLLAGGSYEQYFGPGTRLTVT.

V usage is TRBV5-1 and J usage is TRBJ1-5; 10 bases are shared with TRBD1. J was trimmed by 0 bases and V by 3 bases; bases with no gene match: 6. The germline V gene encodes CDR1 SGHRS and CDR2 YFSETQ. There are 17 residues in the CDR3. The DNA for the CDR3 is TGCGCCAGCAGCTCGACAGGGGGCCCTTATAGCAATCAGCCCCAGCATTTT. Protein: CASSSTGGPYSNQPQHF. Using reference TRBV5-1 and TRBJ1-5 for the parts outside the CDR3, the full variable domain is KAGVTQTPRYLIKTRGQQVTLSCSPISGHRSVSWYQQTPGQGLQFLFEYFSETQRNKGNFPGRFSGRQFSNSRSEMNVSTLELGDSALYLCASSSTGGPYSNQPQHFGDGTRLSIL.

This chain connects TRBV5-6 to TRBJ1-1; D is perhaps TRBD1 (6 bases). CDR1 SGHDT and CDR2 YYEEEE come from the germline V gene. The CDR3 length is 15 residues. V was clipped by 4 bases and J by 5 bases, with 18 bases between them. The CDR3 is CASSSGGGLQTEAFF. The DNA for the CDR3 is TGTGCCAGCAGCAGCGGGGGGGGCCTGCAAACTGAAGCTTTCTTT.

CDR3 amino acids: CATSRVISAVNTEAFF. Here the CDR3 DNA reads TGTGCCACCAGCAGAGTTATAAGCGCTGTGAACACTGAAGCTTTCTTT. The chain recombines TRBV15 with TRBJ1-1; the D is unclear. Trimming left V 1 base short and J 0 bases short, with 12 bases between. CDR1 is LNHNV and CDR2 is YYDKDF in the germline V gene (reference sequence). The CDR3 is 16 amino acids.

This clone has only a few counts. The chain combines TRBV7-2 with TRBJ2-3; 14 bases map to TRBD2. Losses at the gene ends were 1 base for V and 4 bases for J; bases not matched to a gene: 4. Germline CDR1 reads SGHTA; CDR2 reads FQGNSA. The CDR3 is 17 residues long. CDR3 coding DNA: TGTGCCAGCAGCTTAGGACTAGCGGGGGGGCTGGCAGATACGCAGTATTTT. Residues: CASSLGLAGGLADTQYF.